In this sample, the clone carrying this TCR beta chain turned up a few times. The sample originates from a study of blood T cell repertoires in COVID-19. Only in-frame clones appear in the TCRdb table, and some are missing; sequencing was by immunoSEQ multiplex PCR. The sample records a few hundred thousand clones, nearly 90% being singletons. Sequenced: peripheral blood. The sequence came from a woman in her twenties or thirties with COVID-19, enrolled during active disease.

The CDR3 DNA sequence: TGTGCCTGGACTCGACAGAACTATGGCTACACCTTC. Translated: CAWTRQNYGYTF. This chain joins TRBV30 and TRBJ1-2; the D gene is possibly TRBD1 (5 bases). Germline V gene lookup returns CDR1 GTSNPN and CDR2 SVGIG (reference sequence). The CDR3 sequence is 12 residues long. V was cut by 4 bases and J by 2 bases, with 8 bases left in between.